These T cell receptor beta chains were read from a single sample in a study of beta chain features in type 1 diabetes. Produced via immunoSEQ multiplex PCR; TCRdb's table is partial and in-frame only. The table has some 290,000 clones, 24% seen once. Input material: naive CD4+ T cells from blood. These receptors were collected from a woman aged 25 to 39 with type 1 diabetes. CDR3s leave out the opening cysteine and the closing phenylalanine or tryptophan. A clone size is listed for some rows: how often the clone was seen (once, few, many), or a class if it is expanded.

cdr3_aa: AWTQDQETQY; v_call: TRBV30; j_call: TRBJ2-5; clone_size: few
cdr3_aa: SVERRTNTEAF; v_call: TRBV29-1; j_call: TRBJ1-1; clone_size: few
cdr3_aa: ASSPGTGEVGGYT; v_call: TRBV5-1; j_call: TRBJ1-2; clone_size: once
cdr3_aa: ASSERWRGQYEQY; v_call: TRBV6-5; j_call: TRBJ2-7; clone_size: few
cdr3_aa: ASSYSGLAGADTQY; v_call: TRBV6-5; j_call: TRBJ2-3; clone_size: -
cdr3_aa: ASSPFSGRDSYNEQF; v_call: TRBV27; j_call: TRBJ2-1; clone_size: few
cdr3_aa: ASRRLQGYEQY; v_call: TRBV6-5; j_call: TRBJ2-7; clone_size: -
cdr3_aa: ASSPRLERDTQY; v_call: TRBV9; j_call: TRBJ2-3; clone_size: -
cdr3_aa: SSGEETQY; v_call: TRBV29-1; j_call: TRBJ2-5; clone_size: few
cdr3_aa: AWRGLAGGYGTGELF; v_call: TRBV30; j_call: TRBJ2-2; clone_size: few
cdr3_aa: AWSVRRTGKYTEAF; v_call: TRBV30; j_call: TRBJ1-1; clone_size: few
cdr3_aa: ASSSSGREQF; v_call: TRBV19; j_call: TRBJ2-1; clone_size: few
cdr3_aa: AGRRAGAGDTQY; v_call: TRBV28; j_call: TRBJ2-3; clone_size: few
cdr3_aa: ASSHILAGGVDTQY; v_call: TRBV7-9; j_call: TRBJ2-3; clone_size: -
cdr3_aa: ASSPPGLAGGREQF; v_call: TRBV7-2; j_call: TRBJ2-1; clone_size: -
cdr3_aa: SVLGTSAYQETQY; v_call: TRBV29-1; j_call: TRBJ2-5; clone_size: few
cdr3_aa: TTGGMNTEAF; v_call: TRBV29-1; j_call: TRBJ1-1; clone_size: few
cdr3_aa: ATSRPQGAGEDTQY; v_call: TRBV15; j_call: TRBJ2-3; clone_size: -
cdr3_aa: ASSLGAGEAYEQY; v_call: TRBV7-6; j_call: TRBJ2-7; clone_size: few
cdr3_aa: AWSTANTGELF; v_call: TRBV30; j_call: TRBJ2-2; clone_size: few
cdr3_aa: ASSLGLAPNEQF; v_call: TRBV5-1; j_call: TRBJ2-1; clone_size: -
cdr3_aa: ASSLDSHSTDEQF; v_call: TRBV7-3; j_call: TRBJ2-1; clone_size: few
cdr3_aa: AWSVGPEAF; v_call: TRBV30; j_call: TRBJ1-1; clone_size: few
cdr3_aa: ASSEWKGTAVETQY; v_call: TRBV25-1; j_call: TRBJ2-5; clone_size: few
cdr3_aa: AISDRAYGYT; v_call: TRBV10-3; j_call: TRBJ1-2; clone_size: -
cdr3_aa: ASSQDITGSTQY; v_call: TRBV4-2; j_call: TRBJ2-3; clone_size: -
cdr3_aa: ASSPGTSVTDTQY; v_call: TRBV18; j_call: TRBJ2-3; clone_size: -
cdr3_aa: ASSQEGTRRPEQF; v_call: TRBV4-1; j_call: TRBJ2-1; clone_size: -
cdr3_aa: ASSYDRAGELF; v_call: TRBV5-4; j_call: TRBJ2-2; clone_size: few
cdr3_aa: ASSGQGGSNQPQH; v_call: TRBV7-2; j_call: TRBJ1-5; clone_size: -
cdr3_aa: ASSLPTLSVTQETQY; v_call: TRBV7-9; j_call: TRBJ2-5; clone_size: once
cdr3_aa: AWSRHTYNEQF; v_call: TRBV30; j_call: TRBJ2-1; clone_size: few
cdr3_aa: ASSPVGTGSEAF; v_call: TRBV19; j_call: TRBJ1-1; clone_size: once
cdr3_aa: SVEGPRDRGPYEQY; v_call: TRBV29-1; j_call: TRBJ2-7; clone_size: -
cdr3_aa: ASSLETGAYEQY; v_call: TRBV7-8; j_call: TRBJ2-7; clone_size: few
cdr3_aa: ASSDLGQGGSQPQH; v_call: TRBV2; j_call: TRBJ1-5; clone_size: -
cdr3_aa: ASSPSGSSYNEQF; v_call: TRBV9; j_call: TRBJ2-1; clone_size: few
cdr3_aa: ASSRGTASGNTIY; v_call: TRBV7-7; j_call: TRBJ1-3; clone_size: -
cdr3_aa: ASSSIRLAWIYEQY; v_call: TRBV11-2; j_call: TRBJ2-7; clone_size: few
cdr3_aa: ASSLWGGTVSSYEQY; v_call: TRBV28; j_call: TRBJ2-7; clone_size: -
cdr3_aa: SVEDRGGYT; v_call: TRBV29-1; j_call: TRBJ1-2; clone_size: few
cdr3_aa: ASSFWGGEAF; v_call: TRBV7-9; j_call: TRBJ1-1; clone_size: -
cdr3_aa: ASSRRPGTGVSYEQY; v_call: TRBV28; j_call: TRBJ2-7; clone_size: few
cdr3_aa: ASSSGVGPNQPQH; v_call: TRBV2; j_call: TRBJ1-5; clone_size: -
cdr3_aa: ASSGPGRPTEAF; v_call: TRBV9; j_call: TRBJ1-1; clone_size: -
cdr3_aa: ASSRILATGANVLT; v_call: TRBV11-2; j_call: TRBJ2-6; clone_size: few
cdr3_aa: ASSYRGAGFYEQY; v_call: TRBV6-5; j_call: TRBJ2-7; clone_size: few
cdr3_aa: ASSLNRGLAF; v_call: TRBV23-1; j_call: TRBJ1-1; clone_size: -
cdr3_aa: ASSERFGSSYNEQF; v_call: TRBV6-1; j_call: TRBJ2-1; clone_size: -